Below, 14 T cell receptor beta chains from the same sample are listed, as sequenced in a study of blood T cells in healthy people across ages. The use of a sample-barcoded 5' primer and a J-beta primer mix characterized a second PCR of roughly 6 to 11 cycles. TCRdb fed the 5' RACE reads into MiXCR, producing one record per CDR3 protein. The repertoire holds approximately 730,000 distinct CDR3 sequences, roughly two fifths seen once, with 20% to 25% in the top ten. Material: blood. The receptors come from a woman in her fifties or sixties in good health.

This clonotype was seen only once. The V and J genes are TRBV5-1 and TRBJ1-1; D perhaps matches TRBD1 (6 bases). Trimming took off 2 bases at V and 0 bases at J, with 8 bases between the two ends. Germline V gene data show CDR1 as SGHRS and CDR2 as YFSETQ. The CDR3 is made up of 14 amino acids. The CDR3 here is CASSFRDMNTEAFF. The CDR3 bases are TGCGCCAGCAGCTTCAGGGACATGAACACTGAAGCTTTCTTT.

This clonotype was counted at least ten times. This chain uses TRBV18 with TRBJ1-1; D possibly corresponds to TRBD1 (5 bases). Germline CDR1 KGHSH, CDR2 LQKENI. The CDR3 length is 14 residues. Trimming shortened V by 8 bases and J by 0 bases, and 13 bases separated the two germline ends. The CDR3 loop is CASSLGRLNTEAFF. The CDR3 nucleotides read TGTGCCAGCAGTTTGGGACGGTTGAACACTGAAGCTTTCTTT.

The chain uses TRBV19 and TRBJ1-5; D possibly corresponds to TRBD1 (5 bases). CDR3 length: 15 residues. Between the trimmed V and J ends, which lost 4 bases and 7 bases, there was a span of 17 bases. Per germline, CDR1 LNHDA and CDR2 SQIVND (reference sequence). This CDR3 is CASSTDNDSHQPQHF. For the CDR3, the DNA is TGTGCCAGTAGTACCGACAACGACAGCCACCAGCCCCAGCATTTT.

This chain links TRBV30 with TRBJ2-1, with TRBD1 as a possible D gene (5 bases). The V end lost 8 bases, the J end lost 0 bases, and 11 bases lay between the germline ends. The CDR3 runs 13 residues. Germline lookup yields CDR1 GTSNPN and CDR2 SVGIG (reference sequence). The CDR3 DNA follows: TGTGCCGGCGACAGAAACTCCTACAATGAGCAGTTCTTC. Its protein product is CAGDRNSYNEQFF. Variable domain in full (rest from reference TRBV30 and TRBJ2-1): SQTIHQWPATLVQPVGSPLSLECTVEGTSNPNLYWYRQAAGRGLQLLFYSVGIGQISSEVPQNLSASRPQDRQFILSSKKLLLSDSGFYLCAGDRNSYNEQFFGPGTRLTVL.

CDR3 sequence: CASRQAGTNNEQYF. Written as DNA, the CDR3 is TGTGCCAGCAGACAAGCCGGGACGAACAATGAGCAGTACTTC. The J gene is TRBJ2-7, the V gene TRBV12-3 or TRBV12-4; tentatively, D is TRBD1 or TRBD2 (5 bases each). Trimming left V 6 bases short and J 7 bases short, with 19 bases between. The CDR3 is 14 residues long.

This clonotype has more than one count but fewer than ten. The chain is built from TRBV7-2 and TRBJ2-3, with D possibly being TRBD2 (5 bases). Looked up from germline, CDR1 is SGHTA and CDR2 is FQGNSA. The V and J ends lost 8 bases and 5 bases respectively, with 11 bases between them. The CDR3 runs 12 residues. The CDR3 reads CASGRREDTQYF. The CDR3 DNA is TGTGCCAGCGGGCGCCGGGAAGATACGCAGTATTTT.

The rearrangement links TRBV20-1 to TRBJ2-7; D gene uncertain. Per germline, CDR1 DFQATT and CDR2 SNEGSKA (reference sequence). The CDR3 loop spans 12 amino acids. V dropped 3 bases and J dropped 2 bases, with 8 bases sitting between them. CDR3 loop: CSARGSTYEQYF. The CDR3 DNA is TGCAGTGCTAGGGGCAGCACCTACGAGCAGTACTTC.

The rearrangement uses TRBV7-2 and TRBJ2-7; TRBD1 is a possible D gene (6 bases). The length of the CDR3 is 14 residues. The germline V gene encodes CDR1 SGHTA and CDR2 FQGNSA. V shed 3 bases and J shed 7 bases, with 16 bases lying between them. The CDR3 bases are TGTGCCAGCAGCTTGAGAGGGACACACAGGGAGCAGTACTTC. It encodes CASSLRGTHREQYF.

This clonotype was recorded a few times. The rearrangement joins TRBV6-2 or TRBV6-3 to TRBJ2-1; 11 bases are shared with TRBD2. The CDR3 runs to 14 residues. The V and J ends lost 7 bases and 6 bases, in that order; junction bases with no gene match: 5. CDR1 is MNHEY and CDR2 is SVGEGT in the germline V gene. The CDR3 sequence is CASKGLAETNEQFF. In DNA form, the CDR3 reads TGTGCCAGCAAGGGACTAGCGGAAACCAATGAGCAGTTCTTC.

V usage is TRBV20-1 and J usage is TRBJ2-3, with unresolved D. V was shortened by 5 bases and J by 2 bases, with 11 bases between the two germline ends. The CDR3 is made up of 13 amino acids. From germline, CDR1 is DFQATT and CDR2 SNEGSKA (reference sequence). CDR3 sequence: CSAYRSYTDTQYF. CDR3 DNA: TGCAGTGCTTATAGGTCCTACACAGATACGCAGTATTTT.

This chain uses TRBV20-1 with TRBJ1-1; D is unclear. CDR3 size: 13 residues. Trimming left V 6 bases short and J 1 base short, with 12 bases between. Germline V gene lookup returns CDR1 DFQATT and CDR2 SNEGSKA (reference sequence). CDR3 amino acids: CSALYQTNTEAFF. The CDR3 DNA follows: TGCAGTGCGCTTTACCAGACGAACACTGAAGCTTTCTTT.

This chain uses TRBV7-2 with TRBJ2-1, with 9 bases lining up with TRBD1. This CDR3 has 14 amino acids. Germline loops: CDR1 SGHTA, CDR2 FQGNSA. Trimming cost V 7 bases and J 6 bases; bases outside gene matches: 7. The CDR3 sequence: CASNRDRVLNEQFF. Here the CDR3 DNA reads TGTGCCAGCAATAGGGACAGGGTCCTCAATGAGCAGTTCTTC.

Regarding this clonotype: A read error is possible here, since a much larger clone lies one base away. The gene calls are TRBV7-2 and TRBJ2-5; TRBD1 aligns across 7 bases. CDR3 size: 16 residues. Losses at the gene ends were 4 bases for V and 10 bases for J; bases not matched to a gene: 18. Germline-derived CDR1 and CDR2 are SGHTA and FQGNSA. The CDR3 DNA reads as TGTGCCAGCAGCTCCGCTTCCGGGACAGCGAGAAGGCACCAGTACTTC. Amino acids: CASSSASGTARRHQYF.

This clonotype appeared many times. The chain employs TRBV7-3 and TRBJ2-1; 10 bases line up with TRBD2. CDR1 is SGHTA, CDR2 FQGTGA, per germline. V was pared by 2 bases and J by 5 bases, with 3 bases of the junction left unmatched. This CDR3 comprises 15 residues. CDR3 in DNA: TGTGCCAGCAGCTTAGGACTAGCGGAAAACAATGAGCAGTTCTTC. Translation: CASSLGLAENNEQFF.